This passage covers 25 T cell receptor beta chains from one sample sequenced in a study of monozygotic twins with inflammatory bowel disease. TCRdb reprocessed the 5' RACE reads and keeps a single row for each CDR3 protein, giving no DNA. The sample totals about 380,000 distinct CDR3 sequences. The sample was blood. The receptors originated from a human donor with ulcerative colitis or Crohn's disease, or a healthy co-twin of an affected twin (not recorded which).

This chain joins TRBV7-2 and TRBJ1-4; TCRdb picks TRBD1, but there is no DNA to check that call. This CDR3 has 12 amino acids. Germline values: CDR1 SGHTA, CDR2 FQGNSA. The chain's CDR3 is CASSLRQGKLFF.

The CDR3 spells CASGLGMGEQETQYF. The chain recombines TRBV12-5 with TRBJ2-5; the TCRdb D gene call, TRBD1, has no DNA to confirm it. CDR1 is LGHNT, CDR2 FRNRAP, per germline. The CDR3 sequence is 15 residues long.

J is TRBJ1-1 and V is TRBV7-8. Germline loops: CDR1 SGHVS, CDR2 FQNEAQ. The CDR3 is 14 amino acids. The CDR3 region is CASSLGLWDTEAFF.

The V gene is TRBV20-1, the J gene TRBJ2-7; TCRdb's D gene call, TRBD1, goes unchecked for lack of DNA. The CDR3 length is 13 residues. Germline V CDR1 and CDR2: DFQATT, SNEGSKA (reference sequence). CDR3 protein: CSASRGYSYEQYF.

V usage is TRBV19 and J usage is TRBJ2-5; lacking DNA, the TRBD1 call made by TCRdb goes unchecked. This CDR3 contains 15 residues. CDR1 LNHDA and CDR2 SQIVND come from the germline V gene (reference sequence). The chain's CDR3 is CASSDRRGSVETQYF.

This sequence joins TRBV3-1 and TRBJ2-3; TCRdb calls TRBD2, which cannot be checked without DNA. This CDR3 region has 16 residues. Germline V CDR1 and CDR2: LGHDT, YNNKEL (reference sequence). CDR3 region: CASSRESTARGDTQYF.

The genes are TRBV20-1 and TRBJ2-2; the TCRdb call, TRBD1, lacks DNA for checking. The CDR3 totals 14 residues. The germline V gene encodes CDR1 DFQATT and CDR2 SNEGSKA (reference sequence). CDR3 in amino acids: CSAPHRGGTGELFF.

This chain uses TRBV7-8 with TRBJ1-6; lacking DNA, the TRBD1 call made by TCRdb goes unchecked. CDR1 and CDR2 (germline): SGHVS, FQNEAQ. This CDR3 spans 16 amino acids. The CDR3 is CASTSQGNSYNSPLHF.

The gene calls are TRBV6-5 and TRBJ1-3. The V gene's germline CDR1 is MNHEY and CDR2 SVGAGI. This CDR3 is built from 16 residues. The chain's CDR3 is CASSYSATLSGNTIYF.

CDR3 region: CASSQRDRRETQYF. The genes are TRBV3-1 and TRBJ2-5; TCRdb gives TRBD1 as the D gene, but with no DNA this cannot be confirmed. CDR3 size: 14 residues. The germline gives CDR1 LGHDT, CDR2 YNNKEL (reference sequence).

This chain uses TRBV20-1 with TRBJ1-2; the TCRdb D gene call, TRBD1, has no DNA to confirm it. This CDR3 has 12 amino acids. Germline V gene sequence: CDR1 DFQATT, CDR2 SNEGSKA (reference sequence). CDR3 sequence reads: CSARQGVGGYTF.

This rearrangement joins TRBV7-6 to TRBJ1-5; the D call from TCRdb, TRBD1, cannot be confirmed without DNA. The CDR3 spans 14 residues. Germline V gives CDR1 SGHVS, CDR2 FNYEAQ. The chain's CDR3 is CASSGDRGNQPQHF.

The chain is built from TRBV7-2 and TRBJ1-5. This CDR3 comprises 14 residues. CDR1 and CDR2 (germline): SGHTA, FQGNSA. The CDR3 spells CASSFDIGGQPQHF.

The chain links TRBV7-2 to TRBJ2-2; TCRdb's D gene call, TRBD1, goes unchecked for lack of DNA. The CDR3 extends over 16 amino acids. Germline CDR1 and CDR2: SGHTA and FQGNSA. The CDR3 here is CASSQVGTGRTGELFF.

This chain links TRBV5-4 with TRBJ2-3; as DNA is missing, the TRBD1 call by TCRdb cannot be tested. The CDR3 loop spans 19 amino acids. Looked up from germline, CDR1 is SGHNT and CDR2 is YYREEE (reference sequence). CDR3 in amino acids: CASSLFAGQGFGGTDTQYF.

V and J are TRBV7-6 and TRBJ1-1; TCRdb names TRBD1, which stays unverified in the absence of DNA. The CDR3 is made up of 17 amino acids. CDR1 is SGHVS and CDR2 is FNYEAQ in the germline V gene. CDR3 amino acids: CASSDDLGQGMNTEAFF.

The genes are TRBV29-1 and TRBJ1-1. This CDR3 has 12 residues. Germline V gene data show CDR1 as SQVTM and CDR2 as ANQGSEA. The CDR3 sequence is CSAVRVDTEAFF. Full variable domain (remainder filled in from reference TRBV29-1 and TRBJ1-1): SAVISQKPSRDICQRGTSLTIQCQVDSQVTMMFWYRQQPGQSLTLIATANQGSEATYESGFVIDKFPISRPNLTFSTLTVSNMSPEDSSIYLCSAVRVDTEAFFGQGTRLTVV.

The chain recombines TRBV29-1 with TRBJ1-2; without DNA, the TCRdb call of TRBD1 cannot be checked. This CDR3 contains 12 residues. In germline, CDR1 is SQVTM, CDR2 ANQGSEA. The CDR3 protein is CSSGDGDYGYTF.

This chain connects TRBV20-1 to TRBJ2-3; the TRBD2 assignment by TCRdb is unverifiable without DNA. The CDR3 has 16 amino acids. The germline V gene encodes CDR1 DFQATT and CDR2 SNEGSKA (reference sequence). The CDR3 here is CSARLAGGRRGDTQYF.

V usage is TRBV19 and J usage is TRBJ1-1; there is no DNA to check the TCRdb D call of TRBD1. This CDR3 is 14 amino acids long. Per germline, CDR1 LNHDA and CDR2 SQIVND (reference sequence). CDR3 protein: CATQEYGGGTEAFF.

The V gene is TRBV11-3, the J gene TRBJ2-3; the TRBD2 assignment by TCRdb is unverifiable without DNA. The CDR3 has 16 residues. Germline CDR1 and CDR2: SGHNT and YENEEA. This CDR3 reads CASSFSIAGGTDTQYF.

The genes are TRBV30 and TRBJ1-3; TCRdb picks TRBD1, but there is no DNA to check that call. CDR1 and CDR2 (germline): GTSNPN, SVGIG (reference sequence). The CDR3 sequence is 13 residues long. CDR3 residues: CAGRGVAGNTIYF.

This sequence joins TRBV5-1 and TRBJ1-4; TCRdb returns TRBD1, unconfirmable since there is no DNA. The CDR3 loop spans 15 amino acids. Germline V lookup: CDR1 SGHRS, CDR2 YFSETQ. The CDR3 sequence: CASSPRQSANEKLFF.

The genes are TRBV20-1 and TRBJ2-3. The CDR3 is 15 residues long. Germline V lookup: CDR1 DFQATT, CDR2 SNEGSKA (reference sequence). The CDR3 here is CSARVPATSTDTQYF.

The V gene is TRBV20-1, the J gene TRBJ2-1; TCRdb selects TRBD1, and the lack of DNA leaves this call unchecked. Germline lookup yields CDR1 DFQATT and CDR2 SNEGSKA (reference sequence). CDR3 length: 12 amino acids. CDR3 in amino acids: CSARFRGDEQFF.